A selection of T cell receptor beta chains follows, all from one sample in a study of cytomegalovirus exposure and HLA in healthy donors. Repertoires were generated with immunoSEQ multiplex PCR, while TCRdb's copy carries only in-frame clones and drops some. The profile covers about 170,000 clones, with around 80% appearing a single time and approximately 1.5% taken by the ten largest. What was sequenced was PBMCs. The receptors shown here come from a woman in her thirties in good health and CMV-seropositive. The CDR3 runs from the conserved cysteine through the conserved F or W. Each record gives: V gene, D gene, CDR3 protein. A D gene is named only where the DNA matches it firmly.

TRBV7-9 | TRBD1 | CASSLEGQGREQYF
TRBV6-6 | NA | CASSYGGVVGNEKLFF
TRBV18 | NA | CASSPPGLGGNTEAFF
TRBV6-5 | NA | CASSYSSAYNEQFF
TRBV27 | NA | CASSLSAGLWQRNSYGYTF
TRBV5-4 | NA | CASSSRDTTRQETQYF
TRBV27 | NA | CASSLKRYTAGELFF
TRBV18 | NA | CASSPNDSSGNTIYF
TRBV27 | NA | CASSYTTPYEQYF
TRBV7-9 | TRBD1 | CASSLSFGQGRAGEQYF
TRBV30 | NA | CAWSRAYEQYF
TRBV11-2 | TRBD2 | CASRGPRSGELTDTQYF
TRBV7-2 | NA | CASSPTLGTDTQYF
TRBV7-2 | NA | CASSSEGSRGQYF
TRBV7-9 | TRBD2 | CASSLGGTTLLAQYF
TRBV28 | TRBD2 | CASSTVTSGGLKETQYF
TRBV6-6 | NA | CASSPSDSRFF
TRBV4-3 | TRBD1 | CASSQGTGTGGTYQPQHF
TRBV30 | NA | CAWSVQGPEAFF
TRBV5-6 | NA | CASSLEGGVILDTNEKLFF
TRBV4-3 | TRBD2 | CASSRTGGPHTGELFF
TRBV7-9 | TRBD1 | CASSFSEDRVGANYGYTF
TRBV15 | NA | CATSRAQANSYEQYF
TRBV6-5 | TRBD1 | CASSYILTGVYGYTF
TRBV6-5 | NA | CASSYSGTFYEQYF
TRBV11-2 | TRBD2 | CASSFTTSGGGEQYF
TRBV7-9 | TRBD2 | CASRELAGVPETQYF
TRBV4-2 | TRBD1 | CASSTRQGMSDVTGYTF
TRBV6-1 | TRBD2 | CASSETVKVAGGNEQFF
TRBV4-3 | TRBD1 | CASSRRRGQGNTDTQYF
TRBV6-1 | NA | CASRVSGKETQYF
TRBV11-3 | TRBD1 | CASSLGDSSYNEQFF
TRBV19 | TRBD1 | CASTNIWTGARQPQHF
TRBV4-2 | TRBD2 | CASSQDEGGTHNEQFF
TRBV7-2 | NA | CASSLAWRDSDTQYF
TRBV15 | NA | CATNGRGTAGEAMDEQFF
TRBV10-1 | NA | CASSEDPGSYNEQFF
TRBV19 | NA | CASSAGGIGREQFF
TRBV6-5 | TRBD2 | CASSLSGRGPDTQYF
TRBV6-5 | TRBD2 | CASSPGLAGGREQFF
TRBV13 | TRBD2 | CASSSRTSGAYNEQFF
TRBV10-2 | NA | CASSVADTQYF
TRBV7-6 | TRBD1 | CASSPGQGAPEAFF
TRBV28 | NA | CASSLGGHEKLFF
TRBV5-1 | NA | CASSSNPQGAGSKNIQYF
TRBV27 | NA | CASSSAPTGYEQYF
TRBV19 | NA | CASSIDRDNEQFF
TRBV5-8 | TRBD1 | CASSVPGQGYEQYF
TRBV28 | NA | CASSWGWGQPQHF
TRBV5-1 | TRBD2 | CASSLSTSGNEQFF
TRBV19 | NA | CASSPGGTVQYF
TRBV6-6 | NA | CASGLGGEKLFF